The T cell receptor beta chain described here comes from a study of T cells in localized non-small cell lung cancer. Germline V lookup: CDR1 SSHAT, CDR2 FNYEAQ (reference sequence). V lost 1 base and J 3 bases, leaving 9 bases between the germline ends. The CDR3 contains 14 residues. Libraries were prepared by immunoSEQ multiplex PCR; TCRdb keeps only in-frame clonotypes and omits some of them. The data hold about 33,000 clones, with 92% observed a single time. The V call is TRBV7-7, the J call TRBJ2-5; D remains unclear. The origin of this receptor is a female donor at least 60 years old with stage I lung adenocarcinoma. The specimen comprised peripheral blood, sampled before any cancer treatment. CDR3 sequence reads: CASSLGAGKETQYF. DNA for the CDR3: TGTGCCAGCAGCTTAGGGGCAGGAAAAGAGACCCAGTACTTC.